One sample yielded the 3 T cell receptor beta chains listed below, sequenced in a study of blood T cell repertoires in COVID-19. Using immunoSEQ multiplex PCR, the repertoire was profiled, and TCRdb retains in-frame clones only, with some absent. Here the sample spans approximately 200,000 clones, more than 60% being singletons. The sequencing sample was made of peripheral blood. The receptors come from a woman in her 50s with acute or convalescent COVID-19.

The rearrangement uses TRBV5-5 and TRBJ1-6; 10 bases are shared with TRBD1. Trimming removed 3 bases from V and 8 bases from J; junction bases left unmatched: 5. Germline loops: CDR1 SGHKS, CDR2 YYEKEE (reference sequence). There are 15 residues in the CDR3. The CDR3 loop is CASSSLGTGDSPLHF. For the CDR3, the DNA is TGTGCCAGCAGCTCGCTCGGGACAGGGGATTCACCCCTCCACTTT.

V is TRBV25-1 and J is TRBJ1-6, with 10 bases identical to TRBD1. Germline V gives CDR1 MGHDK, CDR2 SYGVNS. V trimming: 4 bases; J trimming: 9 bases; junction bases outside the gene matches: 0. This CDR3 is built from 13 residues. CDR3 in DNA: TGTGCCAGCAGTGGGACAGGGGGTTCACCCCTCCACTTT. It is translated as CASSGTGGSPLHF.

The gene calls are TRBV11-2 and TRBJ2-1, with D perhaps matching TRBD2 (6 bases). CDR1 and CDR2 (germline): SGHAT, FQNNGV. The CDR3 is 15 residues long. The V gene lost 4 bases and the J gene lost 9 bases, with 19 bases spanning the gap. CDR3: CASSSRGASDGEQFF. In nucleotides, the CDR3 is TGTGCCAGCAGCTCCCGTGGGGCTAGCGACGGTGAGCAGTTCTTC. The whole variable domain, remainder taken from reference TRBV11-2 and TRBJ2-1, is EAGVAQSPRYKIIEKRQSVAFWCNPISGHATLYWYQQILGQGPKLLIQFQNNGVVDDSQLPKDRFSAERLKGVDSTLKIQPAKLEDSAVYLCASSSRGASDGEQFFGPGTRLTVL.